This TCR beta chain was sequenced in a study of PD-1 blockade in classical Hodgkin lymphoma. About the study: On a schedule of every 2 weeks, patients received nivolumab 3 mg/kg intravenously. Study-wide points: According to reports, newly diagnosed patients had lower baseline TCR diversity than healthy donors, and relapsed/refractory patients had lower baseline TCR diversity still. Patients who responded completely had about the same baseline diversity as newly diagnosed patients.

Using immunoSEQ multiplex PCR, the repertoire was profiled, and TCRdb retains in-frame clones only, with some absent. The sample includes around 18,000 clones, roughly four fifths of them seen just once. Time point: cycle 4 day 1 (C4D1), after 6 weeks of nivolumab. Brentuximab vedotin exposure varied among the patients, all of whom had relapsed after autologous stem cell transplantation. Negative selection with magnetic separation was used to purify CD4+ T cells from thawed PBMCs. Patients had relapsed/refractory classical Hodgkin lymphoma with complete response, partial response or progressive disease as best response. As regards this clone: Its specificity is unknown.

Trimming cost V 5 bases and J 7 bases, with 15 bases left between them. The germline V gene has CDR1 SGHTA and CDR2 FQGNSA. CDR3 length: 14 amino acids. The sequence was collected from a human donor with classical Hodgkin lymphoma. The material sequenced was CD4+ T cells from blood, taken before the fourth cycle of nivolumab. The chain couples TRBV7-2 to TRBJ2-1; D remains unclear. CDR3 sequence (DNA): TGTGCCAGCAGCCTCTCTCGAGAGCAAAATGAGCAGTTCTTC. This gives the protein CASSLSREQNEQFF.